This entry lists 31 T cell receptor beta chains sequenced from one sample in a study of blood T cell repertoires in COVID-19. Produced via immunoSEQ multiplex PCR; TCRdb's table is partial and in-frame only. Among about 260,000 clones listed, 70% to 90% were seen once. What was sequenced was PBMCs or T cells enriched from blood (not recorded which). These receptors were obtained from a man in his fifties or sixties who had been exposed to COVID-19.

This clone occurred once. The V and J genes are TRBV3-1 (or the pseudogene TRBV3-2) and TRBJ2-7; 13 nucleotides match TRBD2. The junction had 6 bases not matched to a gene; V was cut back by 4 bases and J by 0 bases. Germline V gene lookup returns CDR1 LGHDT and CDR2 YNNKEL (reference sequence). The CDR3 covers 17 residues. The CDR3 nucleotides read TGTGCCAGCAGCCGGACTAGCGGGGGCCTAAGCTCCTACGAGCAGTACTTC. Its protein product is CASSRTSGGLSSYEQYF.

This clone appeared a few times. Other DNA sequences of this sample code for an identical CDR3. The CDR3 DNA follows: TGTGCCAGCAGTGCCGGGGGTTCTAATCAGCCCCAGCATTTT. It specifies CASSAGGSNQPQHF. The chain carries TRBV2 and TRBJ1-5, with D maybe TRBD1 (5 bases). The CDR3 covers 14 residues. V lost 4 bases and J 4 bases, leaving 11 bases between the germline ends. In germline, CDR1 is SNHLY, CDR2 FYNNEI.

This chain uses TRBV15 with TRBJ2-7; a possible D gene is TRBD1 (5 bases). The CDR3 is 15 residues long. CDR1 is LNHNV and CDR2 is YYDKDF in the germline V gene (reference sequence). V lost 0 bases, J lost 6 bases, and 15 bases lay in between. CDR3 nucleotide sequence: TGTGCCACCAGCAGAGACCCAGGGTCGGCCGGCGAGCAGTACGTC. Its translation: CATSRDPGSAGEQYV.

This sequence joins TRBV4-1 and TRBJ2-7; weak D call: TRBD1 (6 bases). The CDR3 loop spans 15 amino acids. Per germline, CDR1 MGHRA and CDR2 YSYEKL. V lost 1 base and J 7 bases, leaving 17 bases between the germline ends. The CDR3 loop reads CASSQAGTWGREQYF. The CDR3 bases are TGCGCCAGCAGCCAAGCGGGGACATGGGGCAGAGAGCAGTACTTC.

The chain carries TRBV19 and TRBJ1-2, with 7 bases matching TRBD1. Per the germline V gene, CDR1 is LNHDA and CDR2 is SQIVND (reference sequence). V shed 3 bases and J 4 bases; nucleotides not matched to a gene: 2. There are 13 residues in the CDR3. CDR3 amino acids: CASSIRQGYGYTF. The CDR3, as DNA: TGTGCCAGTAGTATCCGACAGGGCTATGGCTACACCTTC.

The CDR3 nucleotides read TGTGCCAGCAGCTTGAAGGTGGCAGGGGATCGGTCACCCCTCCACTTT. The encoded protein is CASSLKVAGDRSPLHF. The chain has TRBV5-6 and TRBJ1-6, with D perhaps TRBD1 (6 bases). CDR3 length equals 16 residues. The germline V and J ends were trimmed by 1 base and 10 bases, with 18 bases remaining between them. CDR1 SGHDT and CDR2 YYEEEE come from the germline V gene.

J is TRBJ2-5 and V is TRBV29-1; D gene uncertain. The V end lost 4 bases, the J end lost 0 bases, and 9 bases lay between the germline ends. The germline gives CDR1 SQVTM, CDR2 ANQGSEA. The CDR3 is made up of 13 amino acids. CDR3 bases: TGCAGCGTTGCGTCGGGTAACCAAGAGACCCAGTACTTC. Translated, it gives CSVASGNQETQYF.

V usage is TRBV3-1 (or the pseudogene TRBV3-2) and J usage is TRBJ1-3, with a tentative D call TRBD1 (6 bases). The ends were cut back, 2 bases at V and 4 bases at J, with 9 bases in the middle. CDR3 length: 14 amino acids. CDR1 is LGHDT, CDR2 YNNKEL, per germline (reference sequence). CDR3 nucleotide sequence: TGTGCCAGCAGCCAAAGTCAGGGGGGAAACACCATATATTTT. Translating gives CASSQSQGGNTIYF.

The V call is TRBV19, the J call TRBJ2-2; D may be TRBD2 (6 bases). Deletions cut 2 bases from V and 7 bases from J, with 20 bases between. The CDR3 spans 17 residues. The germline V gene has CDR1 LNHDA and CDR2 SQIVND (reference sequence). As DNA, the CDR3 is TGTGCCAGTAGTATAATTCCTGGGGCTAGCGTCCGCGGGGAGCTGTTTTTT. Protein: CASSIIPGASVRGELFF.

The CDR3 bases are TGTGCCAGCAGCTATACTAGCGACTACGAGCAGTACGTC. Its protein is CASSYTSDYEQYV. The chain recombines TRBV7-9 with TRBJ2-7; 7 bases match TRBD2. V lost 4 bases and J lost 3; bases outside the gene matches: 3. This CDR3 is 13 amino acids long. Germline CDR1 SEHNR, CDR2 FQNEAQ (reference sequence).

The V call is TRBV7-8, the J call TRBJ1-6; maybe TRBD1 (5 bases). Per germline, CDR1 SGHVS and CDR2 FQNEAQ. V lost 3 bases, J lost 10 bases, and 19 bases lay in between. This CDR3 has 16 residues. CDR3 sequence (DNA): TGTGCCAGCAGCTTTTTCAGGGACTATCGAAACTCACCCCTCCACTTT. This codes for CASSFFRDYRNSPLHF.

The rearrangement links TRBV11-3 to TRBJ1-5, with a tentative D call TRBD1 (6 bases). CDR3 length: 15 amino acids. Trimming took off 3 bases at V and 11 bases at J, with 20 bases between the two ends. Germline values: CDR1 SGHNT, CDR2 YENEEA. The CDR3 protein is CASSFSSEDSRAQHF. In nucleotides, the CDR3 is TGTGCCAGCAGCTTTTCCTCCGAGGACAGTCGGGCCCAGCATTTT.

The rearrangement links TRBV3-1 (or the pseudogene TRBV3-2) to TRBJ2-5; 8 bases fit TRBD2. Germline trimming cut 3 bases from V and 0 bases from J; bases unmatched to any gene: 9. The CDR3 extends over 17 amino acids. Germline V CDR1 and CDR2: LGHDT, YNNKEL (reference sequence). The CDR3: CASSHRGRTTYQETQYF. The CDR3 region has the DNA TGTGCCAGCAGCCACCGCGGGAGGACGACGTACCAAGAGACCCAGTACTTC.

The chain carries TRBV7-9 and TRBJ2-1; 7 bases are a match to TRBD1. This CDR3 has 15 amino acids. Germline V CDR1 and CDR2: SEHNR, FQNEAQ (reference sequence). The J segment lost 7 bases and the V segment lost 5 bases, leaving 11 bases of the junction unmatched. The CDR3 protein is CASSRRQGFENEQFF. The CDR3 DNA reads TGTGCCAGCAGCCGGAGACAGGGTTTTGAGAATGAGCAGTTCTTC.

As to this clone: Other nucleotide sequences in the sample specify the same CDR3. The chain carries TRBV7-9 and TRBJ1-2; D might be TRBD1 (6 bases). V lost 3 bases, J lost 4 bases, and 6 bases lay in between. Germline lookup yields CDR1 SEHNR and CDR2 FQNEAQ (reference sequence). CDR3 length equals 12 residues. CDR3 in amino acids: CASSLGAYGYTF. DNA for the CDR3: TGTGCCAGCAGCTTGGGGGCCTATGGCTACACCTTC.

The chain carries TRBV4-2 and TRBJ1-2; perhaps TRBD1 as D (5 bases). There are 14 residues in the CDR3. V lost 1 base, J lost 8 bases, and 14 bases lay in between. Germline lookup yields CDR1 LGHNA and CDR2 YNFKEQ. CDR3 DNA: TGTGCCAGCAGCCAAGGTCAAGGGGTTAGAGGCTACACCTTC. Its protein product is CASSQGQGVRGYTF.

CDR3: CAWSRPDRFAGELFF. The CDR3 DNA sequence: TGTGCCTGGAGCCGACCTGACAGGTTCGCCGGGGAGCTGTTTTTT. The V call is TRBV30, the J call TRBJ2-2; tentative D call: TRBD1 (6 bases). Germline V gives CDR1 GTSNPN, CDR2 SVGIG (reference sequence). V gave up 3 bases and J gave up 6 bases, with 17 bases separating them. CDR3 length equals 15 residues.

This chain links TRBV21-1 with TRBJ1-5; no check of the table's D call, TRBD1, against the DNA was made. TRBV21-1 is designated a pseudogene. The length of the CDR3 is 17 residues. The CDR3 DNA reads TGTGCCAGCAGCCGACGAACCCGGGACATGAACAATCAGCCCCAGCATTTT. Its protein product is CASSRRTRDMNNQPQHF.

The chain links TRBV27 to TRBJ1-1; the D is unclear. The CDR3 covers 13 residues. CDR1 is MNHEY and CDR2 is SMNVEV in the germline V gene (reference sequence). V lost 0 bases and J 4 bases, leaving 6 bases between the germline ends. This CDR3 is CASSLSYITEAFF. The CDR3 DNA follows: TGTGCCAGCAGTTTATCGTATATCACTGAAGCTTTCTTT.

This clone was detected once. V usage is TRBV4-1 and J usage is TRBJ1-6, with 10 bases that match TRBD1. The junction had 2 bases not matched to a gene; V was cut back by 4 bases and J by 8 bases. Per the germline V gene, CDR1 is MGHRA and CDR2 is YSYEKL. The CDR3 spans 14 residues. CDR3 coding DNA: TGCGCCAGCAGCCGGGACAGGGGTGATTCACCCCTCCACTTT. Residues: CASSRDRGDSPLHF.

The chain joins TRBV5-1 to TRBJ2-2; no reliable D call. The CDR3 covers 16 residues. Germline assignment: CDR1 SGHRS and CDR2 YFSETQ. V gave up 0 bases and J gave up 2 bases, with 11 bases separating them. Here the CDR3 reads CASSLAPLGNTGELFF. The DNA of the CDR3 is TGCGCCAGCAGCTTGGCCCCCCTTGGCAACACCGGGGAGCTGTTTTTT.

V gene TRBV5-1 combines with J gene TRBJ1-2, with 7 bases that match TRBD1. Per germline, CDR1 SGHRS and CDR2 YFSETQ. CDR3 size: 15 residues. The V and J ends lost 0 bases and 2 bases, in that order; junction bases with no gene match: 4. The chain's CDR3 is CASSLGDRANYGYTF. CDR3 nucleotide sequence: TGCGCCAGCAGCTTGGGGGACAGAGCCAACTATGGCTACACCTTC.

This sequence joins TRBV7-6 and TRBJ2-1; TRBD2 matches 12 bases. J was trimmed by 6 bases and V by 4 bases; bases with no gene match: 10. Germline CDR1 SGHVS, CDR2 FNYEAQ. The CDR3 is 17 amino acids. CDR3 loop: CASSSQTSGGRRNEQFF. CDR3 DNA sequence: TGTGCCAGCAGCTCGCAAACTAGCGGGGGGAGACGCAATGAGCAGTTCTTC.

The chain employs TRBV2 and TRBJ1-6, with D possibly being TRBD1 (5 bases). Germline V lookup: CDR1 SNHLY, CDR2 FYNNEI. The CDR3 has 15 residues. Trimming shortened V by 1 base and J by 9 bases, and 13 bases separated the two germline ends. The CDR3 coding sequence is TGTGCCAGCAGTGAAGAAAGGCTTAGGGGTTCACCCCTCCACTTT. This sequence encodes CASSEERLRGSPLHF.

This chain links TRBV7-9 with TRBJ1-2; 9 bases fit TRBD1. The V gene's germline CDR1 is SEHNR and CDR2 FQNEAQ (reference sequence). The ends lost 5 bases at V and 7 bases at J; junction bases unmatched: 5. The CDR3 loop spans 13 amino acids. The CDR3: CASSLQGAVGYTF. CDR3 bases: TGTGCCAGCAGCCTACAGGGGGCGGTTGGCTACACCTTC.

The chain couples TRBV19 to TRBJ1-2; D is uncertain. The CDR3 runs 12 residues. The germline gives CDR1 LNHDA, CDR2 SQIVND (reference sequence). V was shortened by 8 bases and J by 8 bases, with 15 bases between the two germline ends. CDR3 amino acids: CASAPGVYGYTF. The CDR3 nucleotides read TGTGCCAGTGCCCCCGGGGTCTACGGCTACACCTTC.

This rearrangement joins TRBV5-1 to TRBJ2-2, with 10 bases aligning to TRBD1. The CDR3 loop spans 14 amino acids. The V gene's germline CDR1 is SGHRS and CDR2 YFSETQ. The V and J ends lost 4 bases and 6 bases, in that order; junction bases with no gene match: 3. The CDR3 is CASSRDRGAGELFF. DNA for the CDR3: TGCGCCAGCAGCCGGGACAGGGGTGCCGGGGAGCTGTTTTTT.

This chain uses TRBV6-4 with TRBJ2-2; TRBD2 matches at 7 bases. With V trimmed by 1 base and J by 7 bases, 12 bases remained unmatched. This CDR3 has 17 amino acids. Germline CDR1 is MRHNA and CDR2 is SNTAGT. In DNA form, the CDR3 reads TGTGCCAGCAGTGACTTGAAAGGGCGGGAGTTGAACGGGGAGCTGTTTTTT. It codes for CASSDLKGRELNGELFF.

The chain carries TRBV7-2 and TRBJ1-1; perhaps TRBD1 as D (5 bases). The CDR3 length is 16 residues. The germline V gene has CDR1 SGHTA and CDR2 FQGNSA. Trimming took 4 bases from V and 0 from J, leaving 15 bases between them. The CDR3 is CASSSPGGGVNTEAFF. CDR3 bases: TGTGCCAGCAGCTCACCGGGGGGAGGGGTGAACACTGAAGCTTTCTTT.

Concerning this clone: Distinct nucleotide sequences in the sample also encode this CDR3. The rearrangement uses TRBV5-1 and TRBJ2-4; D unclear. The CDR3 length is 14 residues. Trimming pared 1 base from V and 0 bases from J, leaving 5 bases between. Germline V gene data show CDR1 as SGHRS and CDR2 as YFSETQ. Written as DNA, the CDR3 is TGCGCCAGCAGCTTGACGGGAGCCAAAAACATTCAGTACTTC. Translating gives CASSLTGAKNIQYF.

The J gene is TRBJ2-2, the V gene TRBV5-1; perhaps TRBD2 as D (5 bases). The V gene's germline CDR1 is SGHRS and CDR2 YFSETQ. The CDR3 length is 15 residues. V was shortened by 1 base and J by 0 bases, with 7 bases between the two germline ends. The CDR3: CASSLTGTNTGELFF. The DNA of the CDR3 is TGCGCCAGCAGCTTGACGGGGACGAACACCGGGGAGCTGTTTTTT.